This TCR beta chain is drawn from a study of blood T cell repertoires in COVID-19. Study at large: Acute-phase and convalescent COVID-19 samples originated in the United States, Italy and Spain.

The V gene's germline CDR1 is LNHDA and CDR2 SQIVND (reference sequence). The ends were cut back, 6 bases at V and 0 bases at J, with 7 bases in the middle. This CDR3 spans 13 amino acids. Profiling relied on immunoSEQ multiplex PCR, and the TCRdb table lists in-frame clones only, not all of them. The sample shows about 310,000 clones, 70% to 90% of them seen only once. The receptor's source is a woman aged 40 to 50 who had recovered from COVID-19. The chain links TRBV19 to TRBJ2-3; D remains unclear. The sequenced material came from PBMCs or T cells enriched from blood (not recorded which). CDR3 nucleotides: TGTGCCAGTAGGTTCAGTAGCACAGATACGCAGTATTTT. Translating gives CASRFSSTDTQYF.